This T cell receptor beta chain was recovered during a study of beta chain features in type 1 diabetes. Study-wide results and limits: All four CD4+ subsets of Type 1 diabetes patients contained TCRB CDR3s that were moderately but significantly shorter. An over-representation of cells with high TCR expression could result from cDNA sequencing.

Sequencing targeted expressed TCRB transcripts, as all isolated RNA had been reverse transcribed. Repertoires were generated with immunoSEQ multiplex PCR, while TCRdb's copy carries only in-frame clones and drops some. The sample records over 350,000 clones, about 14% being singletons. The CDR3 covers 14 residues. CDR1 is SGHDN, CDR2 FVKESK, per germline. J gave up 6 bases and V 2 bases, and 5 bases lay outside the gene matches. Each sorted population was over 95% pure. In the case of this clone: Its antigen is unidentified.

The material sequenced was naive CD4+ T cells from blood. This chain links TRBV14 with TRBJ2-7, with 9 bases lining up with TRBD1. The receptor comes from a woman under 30 in good health. The CDR3 DNA reads TGTGCCAGCAGCCAATTGACAGGGGGGAGCGAGCAGTACTTC. Encoded protein: CASSQLTGGSEQYF. The variable domain in full, completed from reference TRBV14 and TRBJ2-7, reads EAGVTQFPSHSVIEKGQTVTLRCDPISGHDNLYWYRRVMGKEIKFLLHFVKESKQDESGMPNNRFLAERTGGTYSTLKVQPAELEDSGVYFCASSQLTGGSEQYFGPGTRLTVT.